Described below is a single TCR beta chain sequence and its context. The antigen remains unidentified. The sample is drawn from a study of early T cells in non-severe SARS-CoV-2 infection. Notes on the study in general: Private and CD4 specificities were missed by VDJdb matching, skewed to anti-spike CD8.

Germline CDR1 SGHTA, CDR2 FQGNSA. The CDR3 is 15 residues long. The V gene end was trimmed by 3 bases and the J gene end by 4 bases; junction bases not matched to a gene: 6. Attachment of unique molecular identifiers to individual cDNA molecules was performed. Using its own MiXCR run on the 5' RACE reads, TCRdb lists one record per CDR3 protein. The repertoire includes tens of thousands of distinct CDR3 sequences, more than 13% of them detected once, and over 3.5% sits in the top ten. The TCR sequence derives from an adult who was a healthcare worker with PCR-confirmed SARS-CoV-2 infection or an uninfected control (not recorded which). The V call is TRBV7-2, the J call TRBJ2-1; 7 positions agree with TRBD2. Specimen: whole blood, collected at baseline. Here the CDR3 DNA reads TGTGCCAGCAGCTTTAGCGGGTCCCCATACAATGAGCAGTTCTTC. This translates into CASSFSGSPYNEQFF.